This is a list of T cell receptor beta chains from one sample in a study of cytomegalovirus exposure and HLA in healthy donors. Produced via immunoSEQ multiplex PCR; TCRdb's table is partial and in-frame only. The table includes about 140,000 clones, approximately 80% detected once. The sample consisted of PBMCs. The receptors originated from a man aged 40-55 years in good health and CMV-seronegative. CDR3s leave out the opening cysteine and the closing phenylalanine or tryptophan.

>TRBV7-2
ASSPGPYNEQF
>TRBV19
ASSIGQGGYEQY
>TRBV2
ASSGGTGTY
>TRBV5-1
ASSPRTSGAYTGELF
>TRBV19
ASSIEAGGYEQY
>TRBV10-3
AITEAGADTQY
>TRBV9
ASSVVSGGSYNEQF
>TRBV7-2
ASSPGTAYGYT
>TRBV19
ASSLDLGTGELF
>TRBV7-9
ARSILEKLF
>TRBV13
ASSSIAGGVYEQY
>TRBV28
ASSTSRVLSGYT
>TRBV28
ASSSRFPTGKAYEQY
>TRBV30
AWSVLSSQKYEQY
>TRBV28
ASSRVPEGREQY
>TRBV7-3
ASSSGTGQSHNEQF
>TRBV6-6
ASSYLSTEAF
>TRBV15
ATSREREASGFNEQF
>TRBV7-2
ASQPPVSFNTGELF
>TRBV30
AWSGLAGGKQF
>TRBV28
ASSYVRNTGELF
>TRBV27
ASSSQGAGELF
>TRBV6-6
ASSQKQASGANVLT
>TRBV15
ATSPGQGYEQY
>TRBV19
ASTQQGPYGYT
>TRBV5-1
ASQPGQGSYEQY
>TRBV28
ASSPPPFAQGDNQPQH
>TRBV9
ASSPGVSASYEQY
>TRBV19
ASSSTGGLNTEAF
>TRBV5-5
ASTAFKDAGEKLF
>TRBV25-1
ASSQTDLNIQY
>TRBV7-2
ASSPRVIETQY
>TRBV25-1
ASSEYNQGVSGHEKLF
>TRBV2
ASSESGLAGGRRGTGELF
>TRBV6-4
ASSDSKGIEGAYEQY
>TRBV30
AGGGSSNTEAF
>TRBV9
ASSVLTGADTQY
>TRBV27
ATLGTSGYNEQF
>TRBV5-1
ASSSTPGGEETQY
>TRBV4-2
ASSQDRLAGDYEQY
>TRBV29-1
SVDYQGAEGYT
>TRBV11-3
ASSVRGSSGLNTGELF
>TRBV7-3
ASSPFVQGSGNTIY
>TRBV6-5
ASSYFGGGEETQY
>TRBV7-2
ASSTQTGPNEKLF
>TRBV28
ASSLWQGEAQPQH
>TRBV5-6
ASSFRDTFSGANVLT
>TRBV7-2
ASSSRQGSTGGYT
>TRBV5-6
ASSLAGTANQPQH
>TRBV25-1
ASRGRLSSYEQY
>TRBV9
ASSVGTSGLNTGELF
>TRBV27
ASSSRLASYEQY
>TRBV14
ASSWDRDSAF
>TRBV5-1
ASSATRMAQGVVDTQY
>TRBV6-5
ASRKAQPTRYEQY